This T cell receptor (beta chain) appears in the sequencing data of a study of T-cell memory formation after mild COVID-19. About the research overall: Most TCR clusters belonged to a single donor.

CDR1 and CDR2 (germline): SGHVS, FQNEAQ. This CDR3 region has 15 residues. The TCR alpha and TCR beta cDNA libraries, bearing sample barcodes and UMIs, were generated by 5'RACE using constant-segment primers. TCRdb passed the 5' RACE reads through MiXCR, listing each CDR3 protein once. The repertoire holds roughly 300,000 distinct CDR3 sequences, with roughly 13% as singletons. Notes on the study in general: Clones that contracted from day 15 to 85 were balanced CD4/CD8, while later expanders leaned CD4+.

Concerning this clonotype itself: As yet, its antigen is unknown. At one end the junction does not follow the germline gene, possibly because of a read error.

The source material was PBMCs or a T cell subset sorted from them (not recorded which). The rearrangement links TRBV7-8 to TRBJ1-6; weak D call: TRBD1 (6 bases). The sequence was obtained from a man aged 18-30 years who had mild COVID-19 (a few samples of this study predate the infection). Cell type and time point are not known. The DNA for the CDR3 is TGTGCCAGCAGCTTAGGTCAGGGGCGGAATTCACACCTCCACTTT. This translates into CASSLGQGRNSHLHF. The full variable domain, with the rest looked up from reference TRBV7-8 and TRBJ1-6, is GAGVSQSPRYKVAKRGQDVALRCDPISGHVSLFWYQQALGQGPEFLTYFQNEAQLDKSGLPSDRFFAERPEGSVSTLKIQRTQQEDSAVYLCASSLGQGRNSHLHFGNGTRLTVT.